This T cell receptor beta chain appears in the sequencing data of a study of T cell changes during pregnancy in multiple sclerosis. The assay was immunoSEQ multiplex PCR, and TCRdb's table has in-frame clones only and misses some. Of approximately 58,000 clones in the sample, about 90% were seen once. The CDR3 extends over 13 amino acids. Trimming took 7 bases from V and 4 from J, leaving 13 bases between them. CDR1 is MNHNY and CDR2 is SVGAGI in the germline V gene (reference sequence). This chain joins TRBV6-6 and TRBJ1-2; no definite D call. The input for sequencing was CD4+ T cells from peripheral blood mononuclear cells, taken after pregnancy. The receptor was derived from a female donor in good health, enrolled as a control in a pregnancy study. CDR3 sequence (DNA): TGTGCCAGCAATCGGGATTCGAGCTATGGCTACACCTTC. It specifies CASNRDSSYGYTF.